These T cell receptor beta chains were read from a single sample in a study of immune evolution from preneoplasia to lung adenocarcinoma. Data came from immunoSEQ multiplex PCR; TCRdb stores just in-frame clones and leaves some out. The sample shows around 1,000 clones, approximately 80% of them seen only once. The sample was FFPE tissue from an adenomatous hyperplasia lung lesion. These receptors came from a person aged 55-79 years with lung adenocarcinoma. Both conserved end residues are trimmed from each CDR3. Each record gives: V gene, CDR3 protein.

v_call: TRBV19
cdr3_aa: ASSIKRAVTDTQY

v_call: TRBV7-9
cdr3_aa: ASSPLLRVLEDTQY

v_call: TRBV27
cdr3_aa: ASSELPRETQY

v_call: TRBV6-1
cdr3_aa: ASSVILSSGSYSYEQY

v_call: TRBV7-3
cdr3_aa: ASSLSAGFFTDTQY

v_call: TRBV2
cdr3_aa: ASSGGQGRDTEAF

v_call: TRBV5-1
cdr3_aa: ASSLSGRSTDTQY

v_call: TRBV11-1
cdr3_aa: ASSLGGSGELF

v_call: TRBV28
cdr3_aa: ASSPGQGVDSPLH

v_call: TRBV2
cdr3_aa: ASSDPDREETQY

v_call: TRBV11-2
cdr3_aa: ASTKDSAFGDEQF

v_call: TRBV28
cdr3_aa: ASSRPPYRNTIY

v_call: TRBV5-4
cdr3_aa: ASSHGLAGDSTDTQY

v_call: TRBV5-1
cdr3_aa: ASSLGPGVADTQY

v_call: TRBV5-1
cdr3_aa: SSSLGGRTNEKLF

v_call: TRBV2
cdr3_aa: ASSDGSGGTDTQY

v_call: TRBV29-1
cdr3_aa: SAQGGGNEKLF

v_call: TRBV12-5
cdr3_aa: ASGLVPWDRGETQY

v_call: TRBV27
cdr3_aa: ASSQQGGQPQH

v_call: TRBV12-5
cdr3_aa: ASGLSSDFNNEQF

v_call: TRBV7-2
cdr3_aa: ASSLVGVANTGELF

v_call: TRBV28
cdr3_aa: ASSFTLGQKNIQY

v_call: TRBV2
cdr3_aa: ARALAGTQETQY

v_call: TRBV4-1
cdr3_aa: ASSQGDQTAYEQY

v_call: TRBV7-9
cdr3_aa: ASSLKGLTVGEQF

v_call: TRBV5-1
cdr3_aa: ASSLAIGDYGYT

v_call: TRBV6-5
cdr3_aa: ASSYPGTGELF

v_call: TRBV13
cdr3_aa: ASSLGRYQPQH

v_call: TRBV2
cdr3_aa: ASSGTHTQY

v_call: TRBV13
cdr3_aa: ASSPGQTNTEAF

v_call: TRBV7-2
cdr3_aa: ASSRDWSSYNEQF

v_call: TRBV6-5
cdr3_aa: ASGGTGANYGYT

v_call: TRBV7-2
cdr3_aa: ASSSQGISNQPQH

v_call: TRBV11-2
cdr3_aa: ASSLTGGVLRADTQY

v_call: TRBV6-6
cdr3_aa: ASSDGSYPAQPQH

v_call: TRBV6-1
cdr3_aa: ASSGGQGFEKLF

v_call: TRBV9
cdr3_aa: ASSLDSHTEAF

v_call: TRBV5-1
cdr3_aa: SSSRDYNYEQY

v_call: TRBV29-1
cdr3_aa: SVDSSGGPSRF

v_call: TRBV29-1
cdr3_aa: SVPGNTEAF

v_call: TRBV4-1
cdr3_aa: ASSQVGTSGGPRNTQY

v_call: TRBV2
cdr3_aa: ASSDGGGAGETQY

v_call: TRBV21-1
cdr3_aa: ASRKGTGGNSPLH

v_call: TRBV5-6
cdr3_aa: ASSLGYRSGDSPLH

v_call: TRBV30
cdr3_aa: AWSVTGVSNSPLH

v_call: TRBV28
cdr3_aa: ASSLISSIYEQY